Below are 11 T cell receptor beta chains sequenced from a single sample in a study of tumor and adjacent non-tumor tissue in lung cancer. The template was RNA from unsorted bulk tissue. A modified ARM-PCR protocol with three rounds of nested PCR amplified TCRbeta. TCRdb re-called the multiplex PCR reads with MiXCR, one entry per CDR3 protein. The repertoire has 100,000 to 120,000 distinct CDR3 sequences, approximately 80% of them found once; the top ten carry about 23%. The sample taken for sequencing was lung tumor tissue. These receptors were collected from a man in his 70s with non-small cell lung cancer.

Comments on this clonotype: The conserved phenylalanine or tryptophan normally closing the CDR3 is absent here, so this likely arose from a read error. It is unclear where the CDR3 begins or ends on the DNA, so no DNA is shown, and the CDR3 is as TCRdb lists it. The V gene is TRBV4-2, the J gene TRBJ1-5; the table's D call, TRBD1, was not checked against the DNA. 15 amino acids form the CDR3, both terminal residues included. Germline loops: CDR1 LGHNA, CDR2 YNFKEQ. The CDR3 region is CASSLQGTGDQPQHP.

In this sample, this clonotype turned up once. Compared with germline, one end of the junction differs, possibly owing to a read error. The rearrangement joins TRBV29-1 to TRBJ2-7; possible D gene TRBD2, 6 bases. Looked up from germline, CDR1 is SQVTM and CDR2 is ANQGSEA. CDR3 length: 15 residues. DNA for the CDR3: TGCAGCGTGGTGCGGGACCCAGCGTCGGTGGACGAGGAGTACTTC. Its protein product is CSVVRDPASVDEEYF.

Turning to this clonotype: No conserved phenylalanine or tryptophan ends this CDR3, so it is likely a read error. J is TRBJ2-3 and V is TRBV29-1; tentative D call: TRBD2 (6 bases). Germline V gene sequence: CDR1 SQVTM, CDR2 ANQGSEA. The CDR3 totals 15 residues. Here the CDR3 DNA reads TGCAGCGTTGAACCGGGAGAGCTAAACACACATACGCAGTATTTA. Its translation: CSVEPGELNTHTQYL.

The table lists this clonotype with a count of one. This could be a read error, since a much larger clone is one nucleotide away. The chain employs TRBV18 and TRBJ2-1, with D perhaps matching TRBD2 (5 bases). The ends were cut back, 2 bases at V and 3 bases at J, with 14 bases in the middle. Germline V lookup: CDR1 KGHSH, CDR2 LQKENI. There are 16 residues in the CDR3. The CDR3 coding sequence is TGTGCCAGCTCACCAGTTTCGAGACGGGACTACAATGAGCAGTTCTTC. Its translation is CASSPVSRRDYNEQFF.

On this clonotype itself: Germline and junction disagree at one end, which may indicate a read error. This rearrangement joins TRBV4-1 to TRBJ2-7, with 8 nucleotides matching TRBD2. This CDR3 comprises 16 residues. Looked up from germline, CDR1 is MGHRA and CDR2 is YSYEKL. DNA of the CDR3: TGCGCCAGCAGCCTGACACTAGCGGAAGAGGGGGACGAACAGTACTTC. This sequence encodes CASSLTLAEEGDEQYF.

CDR3 residues: CAISESGSYMSCTF. The CDR3 DNA is TGTGCCATCAGTGAATCAGGGTCTTATATGAGCTGCACCTTC. The V gene is TRBV10-3, the J gene TRBJ1-2, with D possibly being TRBD1 (5 bases). The CDR3 is 14 amino acids. Germline V CDR1 and CDR2: ENHRY, SYGVKD. Trimming pared 3 bases from V and 13 bases from J, leaving 21 bases between.

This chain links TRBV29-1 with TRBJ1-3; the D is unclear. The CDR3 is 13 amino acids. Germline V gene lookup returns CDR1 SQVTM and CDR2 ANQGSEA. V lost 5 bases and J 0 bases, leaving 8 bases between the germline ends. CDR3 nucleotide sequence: TGCAGCGTTAATAGCGTCTCTGGAAACACCATATATTTT. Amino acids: CSVNSVSGNTIYF.

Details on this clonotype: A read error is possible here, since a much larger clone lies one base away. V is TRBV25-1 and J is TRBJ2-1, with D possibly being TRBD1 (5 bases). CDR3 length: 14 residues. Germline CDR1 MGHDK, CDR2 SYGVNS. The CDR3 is CASTPPGSYNEQLF. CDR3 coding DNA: TGTGCCAGCACCCCCCCAGGGTCCTACAATGAGCAGTTATTC.

Here the CDR3 reads CAISRARDSPLHF. The CDR3 coding sequence is TGTGCCATCAGCAGGGCTCGAGATTCACCCCTCCACTTT. The chain joins TRBV10-3 to TRBJ1-6; tentative D call: TRBD1 (5 bases). Germline CDR1 reads ENHRY; CDR2 reads SYGVKD. Trimming left V 6 bases short and J 8 bases short, with 11 bases between. The length of the CDR3 is 13 residues.

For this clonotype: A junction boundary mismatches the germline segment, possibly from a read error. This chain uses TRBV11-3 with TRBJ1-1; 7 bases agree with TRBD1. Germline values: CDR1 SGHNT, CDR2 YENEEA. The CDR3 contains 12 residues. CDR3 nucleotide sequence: TGTGCCAGCAGCGACAGGGTGTGTAAAACTCTCTTT. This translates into CASSDRVCKTLF.

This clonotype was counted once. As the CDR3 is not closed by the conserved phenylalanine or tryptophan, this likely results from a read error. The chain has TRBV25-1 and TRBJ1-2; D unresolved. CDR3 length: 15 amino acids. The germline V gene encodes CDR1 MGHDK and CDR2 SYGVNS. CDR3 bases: TGTGCGAGCAGTGAGTTGCACAATTGGCAGACCGGCTACACCTAC. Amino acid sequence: CASSELHNWQTGYTY.